These T cell receptor beta chains were read from a single sample in a study of T cell responses to AZD1222 COVID-19 vaccine. Libraries were prepared by immunoSEQ multiplex PCR; TCRdb keeps only in-frame clonotypes and omits some of them. Altogether 130,000 or so clones are present, about 93% being singletons, with the ten largest covering more than 4.5%. Sequencing was performed on peripheral blood, taken on day 0 of AZD1222 vaccination. All receptors come from an adult in good health. Both conserved end residues are trimmed from each CDR3. A D gene is named only where the DNA matches it firmly. Some rows mark clone size as missing; the rest say once, few, many or name a class of expanded clone.

abundance	v_gene	d_gene	j_gene	CDR3aa
NA	TRBV9	NA	TRBJ1-1	ASSKYGGVNTEAF
NA	TRBV27	NA	TRBJ1-2	ASRITGSTEVYT
NA	TRBV30	NA	TRBJ2-7	AWSVAGRSYEQY
NA	TRBV30	NA	TRBJ1-2	AWSGVGGNYGYT
NA	TRBV9	NA	TRBJ1-1	ASSVRPHTEAF
once	TRBV7-9	NA	TRBJ2-3	ASSVGGQADTQY
NA	TRBV11-3	NA	TRBJ2-7	ASSERGGYEQY
NA	TRBV19	NA	TRBJ1-2	ASSIGTPNYGYT
NA	TRBV4-1	TRBD2	TRBJ2-7	ASSQDRTSGTYEQY
NA	TRBV7-9	TRBD1	TRBJ1-1	ASSTPDRGTEAF
NA	TRBV3-1/TRBV3-2	NA	TRBJ1-1	ASSPSREGTEAF
NA	TRBV19	TRBD1	TRBJ1-1	ASSPNRGAEAF
NA	TRBV10-3	TRBD1	TRBJ1-2	AISESGTDGYT
NA	TRBV24-1	NA	TRBJ1-1	ATSDFGSYEAF
NA	TRBV5-1	NA	TRBJ2-3	ASSLAQDTQY
NA	TRBV5-4	NA	TRBJ1-3	ASSLVGAGNTIY
NA	TRBV7-2	TRBD1	TRBJ1-2	ASSQDRVSYGYT
NA	TRBV27	NA	TRBJ1-6	ASSPGAYHSPLH
NA	TRBV27	TRBD1	TRBJ1-1	ASSYRGPMNTEAF
once	TRBV5-1	TRBD1	TRBJ1-2	ASSLQGQDIDGYT
NA	TRBV5-1	NA	TRBJ1-2	ASSLGDPRYGYT
once	TRBV5-6	NA	TRBJ1-1	ASSLKVPFIWGRVTEAF
NA	TRBV15	NA	TRBJ1-4	ATSRTRQNEKLF
NA	TRBV15	NA	TRBJ1-3	ATSRDLGAGAGNTIY
once	TRBV7-2	TRBD2	TRBJ2-1	ASSGIKLAGPADEQF
NA	TRBV27	NA	TRBJ1-5	ASSRPGRNQPQH
NA	TRBV7-2	NA	TRBJ2-3	ASSLVESRLYTDTQY
once	TRBV6-5	NA	TRBJ1-1	ASSYSTGNTEAF
NA	TRBV7-2	NA	TRBJ2-7	ASTLGGARSVY
NA	TRBV25-1	NA	TRBJ1-2	ASRGGASYGYT
NA	TRBV5-4	TRBD2	TRBJ2-7	ASSLQNRLAGGFNEQY
once	TRBV12-3/TRBV12-4	NA	TRBJ1-1	ASSSHNEAF
NA	TRBV2	NA	TRBJ2-6	ASSFELSGANVLT
NA	TRBV19	NA	TRBJ1-5	ASGGGTNQPQH
NA	TRBV5-4	NA	TRBJ2-2	ASSLAAGVYTGELF
NA	TRBV30	TRBD2	TRBJ2-2	AWIPLAGGELF
NA	TRBV5-4	TRBD1	TRBJ1-6	ASSLEGTGVSPLH
NA	TRBV11-1	NA	TRBJ1-1	ASSFSRATEAF
NA	TRBV7-3	TRBD2	TRBJ2-1	ASSPAGVSYNEQF
NA	TRBV19	TRBD1	TRBJ1-2	ASNPRWDREYYGYT
NA	TRBV4-1	NA	TRBJ1-1	ASSQEDSNTEAF
NA	TRBV9	TRBD1	TRBJ1-1	ASSLAMGQEEAF
few	TRBV30	NA	TRBJ1-5	AWSVGGPGQPQH
NA	TRBV27	NA	TRBJ2-2	ASSLGQGMNTGELF
NA	TRBV29-1	TRBD1	TRBJ1-2	SVDSNRGSIGGYT
NA	TRBV15	NA	TRBJ1-1	ATSGGGMNTEAF
NA	TRBV4-1	TRBD1	TRBJ2-7	ASSQAQGSEQY